The sequence of this TCR beta chain was determined in a study of blood T cells in healthy people across ages. Study results and caveats: The study could not conclusively compare naive and antigen-experienced cells, given its unsorted PBMCs.

This clonotype occurred a few times. Antigen unknown. Germline V gene data show CDR1 as SQVTM and CDR2 as ANQGSEA. This CDR3 contains 12 residues. Trimming removed 4 bases from V and 6 bases from J, with 10 bases in between. A sample-barcoded 5' primer and a J-beta primer mix were used in a second PCR of about 7 to 12 cycles. TCRdb recomputed calls from the 5' RACE reads with MiXCR, one row per CDR3 protein. The sample holds around 710,000 distinct CDR3 sequences, 43% seen once. This chain joins TRBV29-1 and TRBJ1-5; D gene unclear. The origin of this receptor is an older woman in good health. Sequenced sample: blood. Here the CDR3 DNA reads TGCAGCGTTGCAGGTGAGGCTCAGCCCCAGCATTTT. Its translation: CSVAGEAQPQHF.